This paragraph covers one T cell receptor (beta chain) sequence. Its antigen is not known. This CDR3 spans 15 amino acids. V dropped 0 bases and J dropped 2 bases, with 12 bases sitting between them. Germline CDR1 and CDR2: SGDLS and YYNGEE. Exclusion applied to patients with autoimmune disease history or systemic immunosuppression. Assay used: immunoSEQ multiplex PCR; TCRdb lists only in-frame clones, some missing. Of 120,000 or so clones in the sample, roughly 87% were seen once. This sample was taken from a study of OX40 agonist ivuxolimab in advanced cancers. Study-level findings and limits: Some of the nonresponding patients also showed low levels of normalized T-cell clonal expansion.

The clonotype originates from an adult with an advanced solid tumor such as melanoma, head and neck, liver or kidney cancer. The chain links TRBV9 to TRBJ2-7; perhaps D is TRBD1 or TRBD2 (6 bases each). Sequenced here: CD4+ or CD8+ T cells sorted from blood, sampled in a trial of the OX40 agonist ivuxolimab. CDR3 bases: TGTGCCAGCAGCGTAGGAACGGGGGCTACCTACGAGCAGTACTTC. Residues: CASSVGTGATYEQYF.